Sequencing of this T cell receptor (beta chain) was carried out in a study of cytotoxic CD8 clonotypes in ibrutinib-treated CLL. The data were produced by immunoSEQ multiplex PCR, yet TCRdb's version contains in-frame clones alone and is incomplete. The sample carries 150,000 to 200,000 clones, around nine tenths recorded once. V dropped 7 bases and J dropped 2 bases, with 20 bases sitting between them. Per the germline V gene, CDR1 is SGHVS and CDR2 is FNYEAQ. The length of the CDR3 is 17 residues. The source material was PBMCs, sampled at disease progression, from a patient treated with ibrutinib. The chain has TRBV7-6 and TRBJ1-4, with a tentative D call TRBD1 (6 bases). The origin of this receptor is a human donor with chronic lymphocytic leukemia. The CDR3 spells CASKKGVGGATNEKLFF. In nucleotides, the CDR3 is TGTGCCAGCAAAAAGGGGGTTGGAGGAGCGACTAATGAAAAACTGTTTTTT.